These 15 T cell receptor beta chains were sequenced from one sample in a study of identical twins. TCRdb redid the calling of the 5' RACE reads with MiXCR, one entry per CDR3 protein. The repertoire holds around 370,000 distinct CDR3 sequences, with approximately 10% as singletons. The sample taken for sequencing was naive T cells sorted from blood. These receptors all come from a woman aged 50 to 60 in good health.

J is TRBJ2-1 and V is TRBV6-2 or TRBV6-3, with TRBD2 matching over 9 bases. CDR1 and CDR2 (germline): MNHEY, SVGEGT. This CDR3 is built from 14 residues. Unmatched junction bases numbered 7, after V lost 4 bases and J lost 9 bases. The CDR3 DNA is TGTGCCAGCAGTTGGGGATCACTAGCGGGTGAGCAGTTCTTC. Translation: CASSWGSLAGEQFF.

In its sample, this clonotype was seen a few times. V is TRBV10-3 and J is TRBJ1-5, with TRBD1 identical over 7 bases. Looked up from germline, CDR1 is ENHRY and CDR2 is SYGVKD. V dropped 2 bases and J dropped 0; count of bases not matched to a gene: 10. The CDR3 length is 18 residues. The CDR3 bases are TGTGCCATCAGTGAGACAGGGGCCGCCCTCGGTAGCAATCAGCCCCAGCATTTT. Residues: CAISETGAALGSNQPQHF.

There are a few counts of this clonotype. The chain couples TRBV20-1 to TRBJ2-1; D call uncertain. The length of the CDR3 is 15 residues. Germline CDR1 is DFQATT and CDR2 is SNEGSKA (reference sequence). V lost 1 base and J lost 4, with 14 bases in between. The CDR3 nucleotides are TGCAGTGCTAGAGTGAACGGCCCGCCTTACAATGAGCAGTTCTTC. This translates into CSARVNGPPYNEQFF.

This clonotype turned up a few times. The gene calls are TRBV29-1 and TRBJ2-2, with D uncertain. Germline assignment: CDR1 SQVTM and CDR2 ANQGSEA. The V end was cut by 3 bases, the J end by 4 bases, with 9 bases between. CDR3 length: 13 amino acids. The CDR3 is CSVDGDFTGELFF. DNA for the CDR3: TGCAGCGTTGACGGTGATTTCACCGGGGAGCTGTTTTTT.

This clonotype came up many times. The gene calls are TRBV5-1 and TRBJ2-2; possible D gene TRBD2, 6 bases. V was trimmed by 5 bases and J by 4 bases, leaving 15 bases between them. Germline loops: CDR1 SGHRS, CDR2 YFSETQ. This CDR3 has 15 amino acids. Here the CDR3 DNA reads TGCGCCAGCAGACCATCTAGCGTAGGCACCGGGGAGCTGTTTTTT. This translates into CASRPSSVGTGELFF. Together with reference TRBV5-1 and TRBJ2-2, the CDR3 gives the full variable domain: KAGVTQTPRYLIKTRGQQVTLSCSPISGHRSVSWYQQTPGQGLQFLFEYFSETQRNKGNFPGRFSGRQFSNSRSEMNVSTLELGDSALYLCASRPSSVGTGELFFGEGSRLTVL.

This clonotype was found a few times. The chain is built from TRBV6-5 and TRBJ2-5, with D unclear. Germline V gives CDR1 MNHEY, CDR2 SVGAGI. Trimming left V 7 bases short and J 4 bases short, with 7 bases between. The CDR3 loop spans 11 amino acids. As DNA, the CDR3 is TGTGCCAGCATCTTTGGAGAGACCCAGTACTTC. Its protein product is CASIFGETQYF.

This clonotype was detected many times. The chain employs TRBV4-2 and TRBJ2-7, with TRBD2 matching over 9 bases. Trimming cost V 1 base and J 3 bases; bases outside gene matches: 4. This CDR3 has 15 amino acids. Germline values: CDR1 LGHNA, CDR2 YNFKEQ. The CDR3 sequence is CASSQVTREGYEQYF. The DNA for the CDR3 is TGTGCCAGCAGCCAAGTGACGCGGGAGGGCTACGAGCAGTACTTC.

V is TRBV5-1 and J is TRBJ2-3; TRBD2 agrees at 12 bases. J gave up 6 bases and V 4 bases, and 6 bases lay outside the gene matches. CDR3 length equals 15 residues. Germline-derived CDR1 and CDR2 are SGHRS and YFSETQ. For the CDR3, the DNA is TGCGCCAGCAGCCAGACTAGCGGGAGTGGTGATACGCAGTATTTT. Its protein product is CASSQTSGSGDTQYF.

This clonotype was recorded many times. The chain is built from TRBV5-1 and TRBJ1-6; TRBD1 agrees at 8 bases. The CDR3 is 15 residues long. CDR1 and CDR2 from the germline V gene are SGHRS and YFSETQ. V lost 3 bases and J lost 8; bases outside the gene matches: 7. CDR3 in DNA: TGCGCCAGCAGCTCTTGGACAGGGATGGATTCACCCCTCCACTTT. It encodes CASSSWTGMDSPLHF.

The chain links TRBV5-4 to TRBJ2-7; TRBD2 matches 7 bases. Germline lookup yields CDR1 SGHNT and CDR2 YYREEE (reference sequence). The CDR3 has 16 amino acids. J gave up 6 bases and V 0 bases, and 12 bases lay outside the gene matches. The CDR3 spells CASSLAGGGSSLEQYF. Here the CDR3 DNA reads TGTGCCAGCAGCTTGGCGGGAGGCGGGAGTTCGCTCGAGCAGTACTTC.

V usage is TRBV11-2 and J usage is TRBJ2-1; 13 bases fit TRBD2. This CDR3 has 15 amino acids. V was clipped by 5 bases and J by 6 bases; unmatched bases: 4. Germline V CDR1 and CDR2: SGHAT, FQNNGV. The CDR3: CASSPTSGRSNEQFF. The CDR3 coding sequence is TGTGCCAGCAGCCCGACTAGCGGGAGGAGCAATGAGCAGTTCTTC. Variable domain in full (rest from reference TRBV11-2 and TRBJ2-1): EAGVAQSPRYKIIEKRQSVAFWCNPISGHATLYWYQQILGQGPKLLIQFQNNGVVDDSQLPKDRFSAERLKGVDSTLKIQPAKLEDSAVYLCASSPTSGRSNEQFFGPGTRLTVL.

The chain couples TRBV5-1 to TRBJ2-2; D is perhaps TRBD1 (5 bases). Trimming left V 4 bases short and J 0 bases short, with 7 bases between. The germline CDR1 and CDR2 sequences are SGHRS and YFSETQ. The length of the CDR3 is 14 residues. For the CDR3, the DNA is TGCGCCAGCAGCATAGGGGCGAACACCGGGGAGCTGTTTTTT. Translation gives CASSIGANTGELFF.

The sample holds a few counts of this clonotype. Germline and junction disagree at one end, which may indicate a read error. The gene calls are TRBV20-1 and TRBJ2-7; TRBD2 aligns across 13 bases. The germline CDR1 and CDR2 sequences are DFQATT and SNEGSKA (reference sequence). CDR3 size: 18 residues. The CDR3 region is CSAREIAGTSGTDYEQCF. The CDR3 bases are TGCAGTGCTAGAGAGATAGCTGGGACTAGCGGGACTGACTACGAGCAGTGCTTC.

This rearrangement joins TRBV5-1 to TRBJ1-4; D is unresolved. The V end was cut by 1 base, the J end by 8 bases, with 12 bases between. The germline CDR1 and CDR2 sequences are SGHRS and YFSETQ. The CDR3 is 14 residues long. Here the CDR3 DNA reads TGCGCCAGCAGCTTGTTCGCCACGGCCGAAAAACTGTTTTTT. This encodes CASSLFATAEKLFF.

The chain has TRBV12-3 or TRBV12-4 and TRBJ2-6, with D possibly being TRBD1 (6 bases). This CDR3 is 17 amino acids long. Trimming took off 6 bases at V and 3 bases at J, with 18 bases between the two ends. The CDR3 protein is CASRLSTGRIGANVLTF. Here the CDR3 DNA reads TGTGCCAGCAGACTCTCGACAGGCCGGATTGGGGCCAACGTCCTGACTTTC.